These 31 T cell receptor beta chains originate from one sample sequenced in a study of T cell responses to AZD1222 COVID-19 vaccine. TCRdb's copy holds only in-frame clones and misses some; the assay was immunoSEQ multiplex PCR. Of about 69,000 clones in the sample, 83% were seen once. The sample here was peripheral blood, taken 28 days after the second AZD1222 dose. The receptor source for this set is an adult who received the AZD1222 COVID-19 vaccine.

The genes are TRBV7-8 and TRBJ2-7; TRBD1 agrees at 9 bases. With V trimmed by 4 bases and J by 1 base, 5 bases remained unmatched. This CDR3 contains 15 residues. Germline assignment: CDR1 SGHVS and CDR2 FQNEAQ. CDR3 sequence reads: CASSSTGGWSYEQYF. The CDR3 DNA reads as TGTGCCAGCAGCTCTACAGGGGGCTGGTCCTACGAGCAGTACTTC. The variable domain in full, completed from reference TRBV7-8 and TRBJ2-7, reads GAGVSQSPRYKVAKRGQDVALRCDPISGHVSLFWYQQALGQGPEFLTYFQNEAQLDKSGLPSDRFFAERPEGSVSTLKIQRTQQEDSAVYLCASSSTGGWSYEQYFGPGTRLTVT.

This chain uses TRBV4-1 with TRBJ2-1; D might be TRBD2 (5 bases). CDR3 length: 14 residues. V lost 0 bases to trimming and J lost 6 bases, with 9 bases between them. Germline CDR1 and CDR2: MGHRA and YSYEKL. DNA for the CDR3: TGCGCCAGCAGCCAAGAGAGGGTCCGCAATGAGCAGTTCTTC. This encodes CASSQERVRNEQFF.

This clone showed up many times. The chain recombines TRBV19 with TRBJ2-5, with a weak D call TRBD2 (6 bases). Trimming took 6 bases from V and 3 from J, leaving 11 bases between them. The CDR3 is made up of 13 amino acids. The germline CDR1 and CDR2 sequences are LNHDA and SQIVND (reference sequence). Written as DNA, the CDR3 is TGTGCCAGTAGCCGGGGGAATGAAGAGACCCAGTACTTC. The encoded protein is CASSRGNEETQYF. The full variable domain, in which reference TRBV19 and TRBJ2-5 provide the parts outside the CDR3, is DGGITQSPKYLFRKEGQNVTLSCEQNLNHDAMYWYRQDPGQGLRLIYYSQIVNDFQKGDIAEGYSVSREKKESFPLTVTSAQKNPTAFYLCASSRGNEETQYFGPGTRLLVL.

V gene TRBV18 combines with J gene TRBJ2-3, with a weak D call TRBD1 (6 bases). This CDR3 contains 15 residues. Germline V gene data show CDR1 as KGHSH and CDR2 as LQKENI. Between the trimmed V and J ends, which lost 0 bases and 1 base, there was a span of 8 bases. The CDR3 loop reads CASSPPGQRTDTQYF. DNA of the CDR3: TGTGCCAGCTCACCACCGGGACAACGCACAGATACGCAGTATTTT.

The chain uses TRBV20-1 and TRBJ1-1; 7 bases line up with TRBD1. The trim removed 5 bases at V and 8 bases at J, leaving 5 bases unmatched. Germline CDR1 and CDR2: DFQATT and SNEGSKA (reference sequence). The CDR3 runs 11 residues. CDR3 bases: TGCAGTGCTTGGGACAGTGAAGAAGCTTTCTTT. It encodes CSAWDSEEAFF.

This chain uses TRBV7-2 with TRBJ2-2, with D hard to call. The CDR3 sequence is 13 residues long. Between the trimmed V and J ends, which lost 5 bases and 5 bases, there was a span of 9 bases. Germline CDR1 SGHTA, CDR2 FQGNSA. The DNA for the CDR3 is TGTGCCAGCAGCCACGACCCTACCGGGGAGCTGTTTTTT. Protein: CASSHDPTGELFF.

In its sample, this clone was seen once. The genes are TRBV11-3 and TRBJ1-2; D perhaps matches TRBD1 (5 bases). CDR3 length equals 15 residues. Trimming took off 0 bases at V and 0 bases at J, with 8 bases between the two ends. The germline V gene has CDR1 SGHNT and CDR2 YENEEA. The CDR3 protein is CASSLDMGANYGYTF. For the CDR3, the DNA is TGTGCCAGCAGCTTAGATATGGGGGCTAACTATGGCTACACCTTC.

This clone was found a few times. This chain connects TRBV5-1 to TRBJ1-1; no definite D call. In germline, CDR1 is SGHRS, CDR2 YFSETQ. The CDR3 length is 16 residues. The V end lost 6 bases, the J end lost 1 base, and 19 bases lay between the germline ends. CDR3 loop: CASTLNSNLPNTEAFF. In nucleotides, the CDR3 is TGCGCCAGCACTCTCAACAGTAACCTACCGAACACTGAAGCTTTCTTT.

In this sample, this clone turned up a few times. V gene TRBV5-1 combines with J gene TRBJ2-1, with 8 nucleotides matching TRBD2. This CDR3 spans 15 amino acids. In germline, CDR1 is SGHRS, CDR2 YFSETQ. The ends lost 3 bases at V and 4 bases at J; junction bases unmatched: 6. The CDR3 region has the DNA TGCGCCAGCAGCTCGGGGGGGGCCGATTACAATGAGCAGTTCTTC. Protein sequence: CASSSGGADYNEQFF.

In DNA, the CDR3 is TGTGCCAGCAGTGTGAAGTCAACAGGGGGACCTTTCAATCAGCCCCAGCATTTT. Its protein is CASSVKSTGGPFNQPQHF. V usage is TRBV27 and J usage is TRBJ1-5, with TRBD1 matching 8 bases. V lost 5 bases and J lost 3; bases outside the gene matches: 15. This CDR3 has 18 residues. CDR1 is MNHEY and CDR2 is SMNVEV in the germline V gene (reference sequence).

This chain links TRBV24-1 with TRBJ2-5, with 9 bases identical to TRBD2. The CDR3 length is 15 residues. Looked up from germline, CDR1 is KGHDR and CDR2 is SFDVKD. V dropped 10 bases and J dropped 4; count of bases not matched to a gene: 12. For the CDR3, the DNA is TGTGCCACTTCGCCGGGCGGGAGGGCCGGAGAGACCCAGTACTTC. Amino acid sequence: CATSPGGRAGETQYF.

Concerning this clone: This could be a read error, since a much larger clone is one nucleotide away. The chain joins TRBV2 to TRBJ1-5, with 10 bases lining up with TRBD1. The CDR3 covers 13 residues. Trimming took 6 bases from V and 5 from J; bases not matched to a gene: 1. Germline V lookup: CDR1 SNHLY, CDR2 FYNNEI. As DNA, the CDR3 is TGTGCCAGCAGCGGGACAGGGGATCAGCCCCAGCATTTT. Its translation: CASSGTGDQPQHF.

This clone was seen only a few times. The chain uses TRBV7-9 and TRBJ1-6; 7 nucleotides line up with TRBD1. CDR3 length equals 16 residues. J gave up 9 bases and V 5 bases, and 13 bases lay outside the gene matches. Per germline, CDR1 SEHNR and CDR2 FQNEAQ (reference sequence). The CDR3 reads CASSLVAGTAGSPLHF. CDR3 DNA: TGTGCCAGCAGCCTGGTGGCCGGGACAGCGGGTTCACCCCTCCACTTT. The variable domain in full, with the rest retrieved from reference TRBV7-9 and TRBJ1-6, is DTGVSQNPRHKITKRGQNVTFRCDPISEHNRLYWYRQTLGQGPEFLTYFQNEAQLEKSRLLSDRFSAERPKGSFSTLEIQRTEQGDSAMYLCASSLVAGTAGSPLHFGNGTRLTVT.

This chain joins TRBV3-1 (or the pseudogene TRBV3-2) and TRBJ1-4; 10 bases line up with TRBD1. This CDR3 region has 17 residues. CDR1 LGHDT and CDR2 YNNKEL come from the germline V gene (reference sequence). V gave up 4 bases and J gave up 0 bases; unmatched junction bases: 5. CDR3 coding DNA: TGTGCCAGCAGCCTGGACAGGGGGACGACAACTAATGAAAAACTGTTTTTT. Translated: CASSLDRGTTTNEKLFF.

The gene calls are TRBV4-1 and TRBJ2-3; 11 nucleotides agree with TRBD2. Trimming took 0 bases from V and 0 from J; bases not matched to a gene: 14. This CDR3 has 21 amino acids. In germline, CDR1 is MGHRA, CDR2 YSYEKL. The CDR3 DNA is TGCGCCAGCAGCCAAGAAAGGCTGACTTCTAGCGGGGGGTTGAGCACAGATACGCAGTATTTT. Translation gives CASSQERLTSSGGLSTDTQYF.

The CDR3 coding sequence is TGCAGTGCTAGTGGCGGGGGGCCAGATACGCAGTATTTT. Translating gives CSASGGGPDTQYF. The chain is built from TRBV20-1 and TRBJ2-3; 8 bases align to TRBD2. This CDR3 is built from 13 residues. The V gene's germline CDR1 is DFQATT and CDR2 SNEGSKA (reference sequence). J was trimmed by 4 bases and V by 3 bases; bases with no gene match: 3.

The V call is TRBV9, the J call TRBJ1-1; possible D gene TRBD1, 5 bases. V gave up 6 bases and J gave up 0 bases, with 9 bases separating them. Germline CDR1 SGDLS, CDR2 YYNGEE. The CDR3 length is 13 residues. In nucleotides, the CDR3 is TGTGCCAGCAAGGGAGGGGTGAACACTGAAGCTTTCTTT. This sequence encodes CASKGGVNTEAFF.

The J gene is TRBJ2-2, the V gene TRBV5-1, with D uncertain. The germline CDR1 and CDR2 sequences are SGHRS and YFSETQ. The CDR3 covers 12 residues. Deletions cut 0 bases from V and 8 bases from J, with 5 bases between. CDR3 sequence (DNA): TGCGCCAGCAGCTTGGCCGGGGGGGAGCTGTTTTTT. Protein sequence: CASSLAGGELFF.

The rearrangement links TRBV19 to TRBJ1-1, with a possible D match to TRBD1 (6 bases). V lost 5 bases and J 8 bases, leaving 15 bases between the germline ends. This CDR3 contains 13 residues. CDR1 and CDR2 from the germline V gene are LNHDA and SQIVND (reference sequence). The CDR3 reads CASSLTKGGEAFF. CDR3 DNA sequence: TGTGCCAGTAGTCTCACCAAGGGGGGAGAAGCTTTCTTT.

J is TRBJ2-3 and V is TRBV9; D possibly matches TRBD1 or TRBD2 (5 bases each). The CDR3 is 15 residues long. Between the trimmed V and J ends, which lost 0 bases and 4 bases, there was a span of 12 bases. CDR1 is SGDLS, CDR2 YYNGEE, per germline. The CDR3 loop is CASSVGGPNADTQYF. The CDR3 nucleotides read TGTGCCAGCAGCGTAGGGGGACCTAACGCAGATACGCAGTATTTT.

V and J are TRBV12-5 and TRBJ2-7, with 9 bases fitting TRBD1. The CDR3 has 15 residues. Unmatched junction bases numbered 3, after V lost 3 bases and J lost 0 bases. The germline V gene has CDR1 LGHNT and CDR2 FRNRAP. The CDR3 here is CASGFPGQGSYEQYF. CDR3 nucleotides: TGTGCTAGTGGTTTCCCGGGACAGGGCTCCTACGAGCAGTACTTC. The complete variable domain, with remaining parts taken from reference TRBV12-5 and TRBJ2-7, reads DARVTQTPRHKVTEMGQEVTMRCQPILGHNTVFWYRQTMMQGLELLAYFRNRAPLDDSGMPKDRFSAEMPDATLATLKIQPSEPRDSAVYFCASGFPGQGSYEQYFGPGTRLTVT.

This chain links TRBV6-5 with TRBJ2-1, with TRBD2 identical over 8 bases. V was pared by 1 base and J by 8 bases, with 7 bases of the junction left unmatched. Germline V gives CDR1 MNHEY, CDR2 SVGAGI. This CDR3 region has 15 residues. The CDR3 region is CASSYLTGGMYEQFF. CDR3 sequence (DNA): TGTGCCAGCAGTTACTTGACGGGGGGGATGTATGAGCAGTTCTTC.

The genes are TRBV19 and TRBJ1-5, with D possibly being TRBD1 (5 bases). Trimming shortened V by 7 bases and J by 5 bases, and 15 bases separated the two germline ends. The CDR3 is 14 residues long. The germline V gene encodes CDR1 LNHDA and CDR2 SQIVND (reference sequence). CDR3: CASKSGQEYQPQHF. The CDR3 nucleotides are TGTGCCAGTAAATCGGGGCAGGAGTATCAGCCCCAGCATTTT.

The gene calls are TRBV7-8 and TRBJ2-7; D unresolved. There are 14 residues in the CDR3. V was pared by 1 base and J by 4 bases, with 11 bases between. The germline V gene has CDR1 SGHVS and CDR2 FQNEAQ. The CDR3 DNA reads as TGTGCCAGCAGCTTAGGGCCAGGAGAGTACGAGCAGTACTTC. It specifies CASSLGPGEYEQYF.

The chain joins TRBV6-4 to TRBJ2-1; perhaps TRBD2 as D (6 bases). This CDR3 spans 13 amino acids. CDR1 is MRHNA and CDR2 is SNTAGT in the germline V gene. The germline V and J ends were trimmed by 2 bases and 15 bases, with 17 bases remaining between them. CDR3 DNA sequence: TGTGCCAGCAGTGACGGAGATCTAGCGACCAGGTTCTTC. It specifies CASSDGDLATRFF.

A few counts support this clone. The J gene is TRBJ1-2, the V gene TRBV7-2; TRBD1 matches 10 bases. This CDR3 region has 16 residues. Germline V gives CDR1 SGHTA, CDR2 FQGNSA. The V and J ends lost 5 bases and 8 bases, in that order; junction bases with no gene match: 14. The CDR3 DNA sequence: TGTGCCAGCAGCCCCCATCTACCGGGACAGGGGATGGGCTACACCTTC. As protein: CASSPHLPGQGMGYTF.

The chain combines TRBV7-9 with TRBJ1-4; D call uncertain. The V end lost 5 bases, the J end lost 12 bases, and 10 bases lay between the germline ends. Germline CDR1 and CDR2: SEHNR and FQNEAQ (reference sequence). The CDR3 is made up of 11 amino acids. CDR3 residues: CASSADWELFF. In DNA form, the CDR3 reads TGTGCCAGCAGCGCAGATTGGGAACTGTTTTTT.

The V and J genes are TRBV3-1 (or the pseudogene TRBV3-2) and TRBJ1-2; D might be TRBD1 (5 bases). The germline V gene encodes CDR1 LGHDT and CDR2 YNNKEL (reference sequence). The CDR3 totals 16 residues. Trimming took 4 bases from V and 0 from J, leaving 15 bases between them. CDR3 in DNA: TGTGCCAGCAGCCCCACGACAGCTTTAGCTAACTATGGCTACACCTTC. Protein: CASSPTTALANYGYTF.

The chain combines TRBV5-1 with TRBJ2-1; D remains unclear. CDR3 size: 12 residues. Trimming removed 1 base at V and 6 bases at J, with 5 bases between. Germline V CDR1 and CDR2: SGHRS, YFSETQ. The DNA for the CDR3 is TGCGCCAGCAGCTTGCCTTCCAATGAGCAGTTCTTC. This sequence encodes CASSLPSNEQFF.

DNA for the CDR3: TGTGCCAGCAGCCAAGGCCTAACGGGGAATACGCAGTATTTT. It is translated as CASSQGLTGNTQYF. J is TRBJ2-3 and V is TRBV3-1 (or the pseudogene TRBV3-2); maybe TRBD2 (5 bases). Trimming removed 1 base at V and 7 bases at J, with 12 bases between. Germline lookup yields CDR1 LGHDT and CDR2 YNNKEL (reference sequence). This CDR3 region has 14 residues.

V is TRBV10-3 and J is TRBJ1-2; D call uncertain. V lost 2 bases to trimming and J lost 0 bases, with 4 bases between them. CDR1 and CDR2 (germline): ENHRY, SYGVKD. This CDR3 region has 13 residues. CDR3 nucleotide sequence: TGTGCCATCAGTGAGAACACTAACTATGGCTACACCTTC. Translating gives CAISENTNYGYTF.